This entry is about one T cell receptor (beta chain). What it binds is not known. The record originates from a study of cytomegalovirus exposure and HLA in healthy donors. Study-wide results and limits: Per published reports, the classifier diagnosed cytomegalovirus status with high specificity and sensitivity.

The CDR3 consists of 13 residues. Germline V CDR1 and CDR2: SGHVS, FQNEAQ. Between the trimmed V and J ends, which lost 5 bases and 6 bases, there was a span of 13 bases. The data were produced by immunoSEQ multiplex PCR, yet TCRdb's version contains in-frame clones alone and is incomplete. The sample yields around 55,000 clones, more than 80% seen once. Material: PBMCs. This rearrangement joins TRBV7-8 to TRBJ1-1; D call uncertain. The origin of this receptor is a man between 18 and 29 years old in good health and CMV-seronegative. In DNA form, the CDR3 reads TGTGCCAGCAGCCAACGTCAGTCCCCTGAAGCTTTCTTT. This sequence encodes CASSQRQSPEAFF.